A single sample gave rise to the 7 T cell receptor beta chains below, sequenced in a study of radiation and T cells in renal cell carcinoma. As for time point: blood 2 weeks post-SBRT. As for treatment: 15 Gy SBRT to primary tumor, nephrectomy 4 weeks later. Method: immunoSEQ multiplex PCR; TCRdb's copy keeps in-frame clones and lacks some. The sample lists 100,000 to 150,000 clones, 80% to 90% occurring once. The material was blood, obtained from a patient whose treatment included radiotherapy and nephrectomy. Every receptor here comes from a woman aged 55-69 years with renal cell carcinoma.

The V call is TRBV19, the J call TRBJ1-2, with D maybe TRBD1 (5 bases). The CDR3 length is 14 residues. V dropped 8 bases and J dropped 7 bases, with 20 bases sitting between them. Germline V gene data show CDR1 as LNHDA and CDR2 as SQIVND (reference sequence). The CDR3 spells CASGRGSGWGGYTF. CDR3 DNA sequence: TGTGCCAGTGGCCGGGGCAGCGGCTGGGGTGGCTACACCTTC.

The rearrangement joins TRBV7-2 to TRBJ2-2; TRBD2 matches at 11 bases. Germline V CDR1 and CDR2: SGHTA, FQGNSA. The CDR3 runs 14 residues. Trimming removed 5 bases from V and 6 bases from J; junction bases left unmatched: 2. The CDR3 DNA reads TGTGCCAGCAGCCGGACTAGCGGGTCCGGGGAGCTGTTTTTT. This codes for CASSRTSGSGELFF.

V is TRBV6-5 and J is TRBJ1-2, with D perhaps TRBD1 (5 bases). Germline lookup yields CDR1 MNHEY and CDR2 SVGAGI. Trimming removed 6 bases at V and 2 bases at J, with 10 bases between. There are 13 residues in the CDR3. The CDR3 sequence is CASRVGVNYGYTF. CDR3 DNA sequence: TGTGCCAGCAGGGTAGGGGTGAACTATGGCTACACCTTC.

V usage is TRBV7-9 and J usage is TRBJ1-1; a weak D match, TRBD1 (5 bases). This CDR3 region has 14 residues. Trimming removed 7 bases at V and 1 base at J, with 13 bases between. CDR1 and CDR2 (germline): SEHNR, FQNEAQ (reference sequence). CDR3 region: CASTVGGGNTEAFF. The DNA for the CDR3 is TGTGCCAGCACCGTCGGGGGGGGGAACACTGAAGCTTTCTTT.

The V and J genes are TRBV20-1 and TRBJ1-2; D call uncertain. Per the germline V gene, CDR1 is DFQATT and CDR2 is SNEGSKA (reference sequence). The CDR3 runs 11 residues. V was shortened by 8 bases and J by 2 bases, with 9 bases between the two germline ends. The CDR3 region is CSPGENYGYTF. The CDR3 coding sequence is TGCAGTCCCGGTGAGAACTATGGCTACACCTTC.

This clone was picked up one time. Other DNA sequences in the same sample also yield this CDR3. The chain recombines TRBV7-9 with TRBJ1-2; D ambiguous. Trimming cost V 5 bases and J 1 base, with 5 bases left between them. This CDR3 is built from 12 residues. Looked up from germline, CDR1 is SEHNR and CDR2 is FQNEAQ (reference sequence). The DNA for the CDR3 is TGTGCCAGCAGCCTAAGTAACTATGGCTACACCTTC. Translating gives CASSLSNYGYTF.

This chain connects TRBV6-5 to TRBJ2-6; D gene unclear. This CDR3 is 14 amino acids long. CDR1 is MNHEY, CDR2 SVGAGI, per germline. The V gene lost 5 bases and the J gene lost 0 bases, with 5 bases spanning the gap. CDR3 nucleotides: TGTGCCAGCAGTCAGAGCTCTGGGGCCAACGTCCTGACTTTC. Translating gives CASSQSSGANVLTF.